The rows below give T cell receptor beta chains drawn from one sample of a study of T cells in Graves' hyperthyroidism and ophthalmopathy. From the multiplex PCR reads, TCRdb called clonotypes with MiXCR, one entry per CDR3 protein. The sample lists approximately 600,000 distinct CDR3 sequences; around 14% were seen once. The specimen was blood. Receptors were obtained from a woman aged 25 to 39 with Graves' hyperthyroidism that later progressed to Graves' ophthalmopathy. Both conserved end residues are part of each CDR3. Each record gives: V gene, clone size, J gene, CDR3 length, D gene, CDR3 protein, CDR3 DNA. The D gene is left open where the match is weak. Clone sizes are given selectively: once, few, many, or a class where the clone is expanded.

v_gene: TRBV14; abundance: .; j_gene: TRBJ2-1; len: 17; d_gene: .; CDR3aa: CASSQDREDRRGNEQFF; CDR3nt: TGTGCCAGCAGCCAAGATCGGGAGGACAGGAGGGGCAATGAGCAGTTCTTC
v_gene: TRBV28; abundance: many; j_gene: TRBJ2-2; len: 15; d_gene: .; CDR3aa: CASSFDYGDLGELFF; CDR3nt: TGTGCCAGCAGTTTTGATTATGGGGACCTCGGGGAGCTGTTTTTT
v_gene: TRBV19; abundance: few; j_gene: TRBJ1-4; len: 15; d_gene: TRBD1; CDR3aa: CASSGQGVFGEKLFF; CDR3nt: TGTGCCAGTAGTGGACAGGGGGTGTTTGGTGAAAAACTGTTTTTT
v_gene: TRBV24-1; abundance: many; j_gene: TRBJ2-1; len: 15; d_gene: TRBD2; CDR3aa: CATTPRDSGSNEQFF; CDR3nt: TGTGCCACCACTCCCCGGGATAGCGGGAGCAATGAGCAGTTCTTC
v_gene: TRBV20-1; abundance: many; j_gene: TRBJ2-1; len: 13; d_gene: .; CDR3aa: CSSPGSSYNEQFF; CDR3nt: TGCAGTTCCCCCGGGAGCTCCTACAATGAGCAGTTCTTC
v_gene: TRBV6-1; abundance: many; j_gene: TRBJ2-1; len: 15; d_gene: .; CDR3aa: CASKLDPGSYNEQFF; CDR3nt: TGTGCCAGCAAACTGGACCCGGGCTCCTACAATGAGCAGTTCTTC
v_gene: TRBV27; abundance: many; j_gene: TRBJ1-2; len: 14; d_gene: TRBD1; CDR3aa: CASTSTGQGYGYTF; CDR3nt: TGTGCCAGCACTTCCACGGGACAGGGGTATGGCTACACCTTC
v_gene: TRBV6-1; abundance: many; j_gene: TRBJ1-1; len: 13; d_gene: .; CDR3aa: CASSRGPSTEAFF; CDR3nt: TGTGCCAGCAGCCGCGGCCCGTCCACTGAAGCTTTCTTT
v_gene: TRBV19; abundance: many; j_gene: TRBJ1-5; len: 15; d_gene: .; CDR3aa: CASSIGTLSNQPQHF; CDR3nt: TGTGCCAGTAGTATAGGGACATTGAGCAATCAGCCCCAGCATTTT
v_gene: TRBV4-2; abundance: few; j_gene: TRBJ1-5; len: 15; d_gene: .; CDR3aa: CASSQGVRDTQPQHF; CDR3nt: TGTGCCAGCAGCCAAGGCGTCAGGGACACTCAGCCCCAGCATTTT
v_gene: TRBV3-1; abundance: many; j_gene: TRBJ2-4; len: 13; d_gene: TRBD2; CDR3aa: CASSQGGRGIQYF; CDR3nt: TGTGCCAGCAGCCAAGGCGGGAGAGGCATTCAGTACTTC
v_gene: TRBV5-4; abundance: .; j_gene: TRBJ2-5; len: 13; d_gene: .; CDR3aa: CASSSSSIATQYF; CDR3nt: TGTGCCAGCAGCTCCTCGTCTATCGCGACCCAGTACTTC
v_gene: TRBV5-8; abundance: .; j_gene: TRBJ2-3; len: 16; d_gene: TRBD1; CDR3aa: CASSLRGREGTDTQYF; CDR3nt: TGTGCCAGCAGCTTGAGGGGGCGCGAGGGTACAGATACGCAGTATTTT
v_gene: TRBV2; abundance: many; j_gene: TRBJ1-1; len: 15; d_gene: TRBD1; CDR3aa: CASSGTGAMRTEAFF; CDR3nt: TGTGCCAGCAGTGGGACAGGGGCGATGAGGACTGAAGCTTTCTTT
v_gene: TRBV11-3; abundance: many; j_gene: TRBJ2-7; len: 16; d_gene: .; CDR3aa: CASSLGVGLTSYEQYF; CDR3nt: TGTGCCAGCAGCTTAGGGGTCGGCCTAACTTCCTACGAGCAGTACTTC
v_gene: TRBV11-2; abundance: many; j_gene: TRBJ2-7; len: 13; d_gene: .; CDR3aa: CASSLGPSLQQYF; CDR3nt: TGTGCCAGCAGCTTAGGCCCGAGTCTCCAGCAGTACTTC
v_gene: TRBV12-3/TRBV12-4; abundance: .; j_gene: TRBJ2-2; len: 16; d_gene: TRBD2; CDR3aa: CASSLGLAGRAGELFF; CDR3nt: TGTGCCAGCAGTTTAGGACTAGCGGGAAGAGCCGGGGAGCTGTTTTTT
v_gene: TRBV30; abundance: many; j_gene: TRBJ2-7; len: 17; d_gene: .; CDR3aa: CAWSGGLNRSISYEQYF; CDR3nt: TGTGCCTGGAGTGGGGGTCTTAACAGGTCAATATCCTACGAGCAGTACTTC
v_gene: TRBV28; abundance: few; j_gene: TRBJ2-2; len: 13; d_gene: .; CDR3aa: CASSGSRTGELLF; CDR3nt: TGTGCCAGCAGTGGAAGCCGAACCGGGGAGCTGCTTTTT
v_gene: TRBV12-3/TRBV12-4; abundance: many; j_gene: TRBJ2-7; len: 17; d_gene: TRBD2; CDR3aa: CASSLLRLAEGGYEQYF; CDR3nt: TGTGCCAGCAGTTTGTTGCGGCTAGCGGAGGGAGGCTACGAGCAGTACTTC
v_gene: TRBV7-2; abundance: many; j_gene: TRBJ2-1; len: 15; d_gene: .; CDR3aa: CASSSWGAASNEQFF; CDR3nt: TGTGCCAGCAGCTCCTGGGGGGCCGCAAGTAATGAGCAGTTCTTC
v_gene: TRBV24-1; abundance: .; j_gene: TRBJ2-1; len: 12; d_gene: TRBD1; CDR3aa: CATRQGPHEQFF; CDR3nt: TGTGCCACGCGACAGGGTCCCCATGAGCAGTTCTTC
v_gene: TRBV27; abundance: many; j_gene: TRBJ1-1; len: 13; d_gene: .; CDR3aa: CASSLVMNTEAFF; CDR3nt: TGTGCCAGCAGTTTAGTGATGAACACTGAAGCTTTCTTT